These 19 T cell receptor beta chains were sequenced from one sample in a study of cytomegalovirus exposure and HLA in healthy donors. PCR involved 60 Vbeta and 13 Jbeta primers. Only in-frame clones appear in the TCRdb table, and some are missing; sequencing was by immunoSEQ multiplex PCR. The sample includes 150,000 to 200,000 clones, about three quarters of them seen just once. The sequencing sample was made of PBMCs. All receptors derive from a girl aged 5-17 years in good health and CMV-seronegative.

This chain joins TRBV6-5 and TRBJ1-4; TRBD1 matches at 7 bases. CDR1 MNHEY and CDR2 SVGAGI come from the germline V gene. The CDR3 is 16 residues long. J lost 5 bases, V lost 0 bases, and 6 bases had no gene match. The CDR3 loop reads CASSYSSGTANEKLFF. The DNA for the CDR3 is TGTGCCAGCAGTTACTCTTCCGGGACAGCAAATGAAAAACTGTTTTTT.

This clone has more than one count but fewer than ten. In nucleotides, the CDR3 is TGTGCCAGCAGCTCCTTGGGGGGCTCCTACAATGAGCAGTTCTTC. Translation: CASSSLGGSYNEQFF. The chain uses TRBV7-9 and TRBJ2-1; a weak D match, TRBD2 (6 bases). The CDR3 runs 15 residues. Germline V gene sequence: CDR1 SEHNR, CDR2 FQNEAQ (reference sequence). Deletions cut 4 bases from V and 0 bases from J, with 10 bases between.

The chain is built from TRBV6-1 and TRBJ2-7; TRBD1 agrees at 9 bases. The germline CDR1 and CDR2 sequences are MNHNS and SASEGT. Trimming cost V 3 bases and J 2 bases; bases outside gene matches: 8. The CDR3 runs to 16 residues. The CDR3 DNA reads as TGTGCCAGCAGTGAGCCGGGACAGGGCGAACCCTACGAGCAGTACTTC. Residues: CASSEPGQGEPYEQYF.

CDR3 bases: TGCAGCGCTAGAGGCCTGAACACTGAAGCTTTCTTT. Protein product: CSARGLNTEAFF. The chain links TRBV29-1 to TRBJ1-1; D is uncertain. This CDR3 contains 12 residues. Germline CDR1 SQVTM, CDR2 ANQGSEA. V was clipped by 7 bases and J by 0 bases, with 9 bases between them.

This chain joins TRBV14 and TRBJ2-5; possible D gene TRBD2, 6 bases. The V gene's germline CDR1 is SGHDN and CDR2 FVKESK. The CDR3 is 14 amino acids. Trimming took 5 bases from V and 11 from J, leaving 21 bases between them. CDR3 DNA: TGTGCCAGCAGCATAGGGTTTGGGACTGGTGCGCAGTACTTC. This sequence encodes CASSIGFGTGAQYF.

This rearrangement joins TRBV29-1 to TRBJ2-1, with 8 bases matching TRBD1. J was trimmed by 9 bases and V by 7 bases; bases with no gene match: 14. Germline CDR1 SQVTM, CDR2 ANQGSEA. This CDR3 contains 14 residues. CDR3 DNA: TGCAGCGAATTAACAGGGGGGTTTGAGGGTGAGCAGTTCTTC. This gives the protein CSELTGGFEGEQFF.

The chain uses TRBV6-6 and TRBJ1-2, with TRBD1 as a possible D gene (5 bases). The CDR3 consists of 13 residues. The ends were cut back, 7 bases at V and 1 base at J, with 10 bases in the middle. Germline CDR1 and CDR2: MNHNY and SVGAGI (reference sequence). The CDR3 nucleotides are TGTGCCAGCACAGGGCCCGGTAACTATGGCTACACCTTC. It specifies CASTGPGNYGYTF.

The chain links TRBV2 to TRBJ1-5, with TRBD1 identical over 8 bases. From germline, CDR1 is SNHLY and CDR2 FYNNEI. The CDR3 length is 15 residues. Losses at the gene ends were 7 bases for V and 0 bases for J; bases not matched to a gene: 5. This CDR3 is CASTDRGNSNQPQHF. CDR3 DNA: TGTGCCAGCACCGACAGGGGAAATAGCAATCAGCCCCAGCATTTT.

This clone has just a few counts. This chain joins TRBV19 and TRBJ1-5, with 8 bases that match TRBD1. The trim removed 7 bases at V and 2 bases at J, leaving 10 bases unmatched. This CDR3 spans 16 amino acids. The germline CDR1 and CDR2 sequences are LNHDA and SQIVND (reference sequence). DNA for the CDR3: TGTGCCAGTAACCCCTTGGACAGGGTCGGCAATCAGCCCCAGCATTTT. This codes for CASNPLDRVGNQPQHF. Drawing the rest from reference TRBV19 and TRBJ1-5, the complete variable domain is DGGITQSPKYLFRKEGQNVTLSCEQNLNHDAMYWYRQDPGQGLRLIYYSQIVNDFQKGDIAEGYSVSREKKESFPLTVTSAQKNPTAFYLCASNPLDRVGNQPQHFGDGTRLSIL.

The chain uses TRBV7-9 and TRBJ1-1; D gene ambiguous. The V gene's germline CDR1 is SEHNR and CDR2 FQNEAQ (reference sequence). CDR3 size: 14 residues. With 5 bases removed from V and 4 bases from J, the gap between germline ends came to 14 bases. The CDR3 sequence: CASSLEGGGTEAFF. CDR3 sequence (DNA): TGTGCCAGCAGCCTAGAGGGAGGAGGCACTGAAGCTTTCTTT.

V usage is TRBV7-6 and J usage is TRBJ1-1, with D unclear. Deletions cut 5 bases from V and 1 base from J, with 8 bases between. The CDR3 runs to 13 residues. Germline V CDR1 and CDR2: SGHVS, FNYEAQ. CDR3 sequence reads: CASSPGPNTEAFF. The CDR3 DNA sequence: TGTGCCAGCAGCCCAGGCCCGAACACTGAAGCTTTCTTT. The whole variable domain, remainder taken from reference TRBV7-6 and TRBJ1-1, is GAGVSQSPRYKVTKRGQDVALRCDPISGHVSLYWYRQALGQGPEFLTYFNYEAQQDKSGLPNDRFSAERPEGSISTLTIQRTEQRDSAMYRCASSPGPNTEAFFGQGTRLTVV.

This clone has just a few counts. This sequence joins TRBV29-1 and TRBJ2-1, with TRBD2 identical over 8 bases. This CDR3 spans 16 amino acids. The J segment lost 0 bases and the V segment lost 4 bases, leaving 8 bases of the junction unmatched. Germline loops: CDR1 SQVTM, CDR2 ANQGSEA. The CDR3 DNA reads as TGCAGCGTTGGAGGGAGGGCGGGGGGCTCCTACAATGAGCAGTTCTTC. Encoded protein: CSVGGRAGGSYNEQFF.

The chain links TRBV4-1 to TRBJ2-5; possible D gene TRBD1, 5 bases. V lost 0 bases and J lost 5, with 13 bases in between. The CDR3 loop spans 15 amino acids. Germline V gives CDR1 MGHRA, CDR2 YSYEKL. The CDR3 is CASSQEQGYWETQYF. The CDR3 DNA is TGCGCCAGCAGCCAAGAGCAGGGTTATTGGGAGACCCAGTACTTC.

To note about this clone: The identical CDR3 is also encoded by other nucleotide sequences in the sample. The chain uses TRBV11-2 and TRBJ1-2; tentatively, D is TRBD1 (6 bases). This CDR3 contains 13 residues. Looked up from germline, CDR1 is SGHAT and CDR2 is FQNNGV. Trimming took 5 bases from V and 1 from J, leaving 8 bases between them. Here the CDR3 DNA reads TGTGCCAGCAGCCTGGACAGTAACTATGGCTACACCTTC. Amino acids: CASSLDSNYGYTF.

In its sample, this clone was seen a few times. V usage is TRBV2 and J usage is TRBJ2-7; TRBD1 aligns across 7 bases. V trimming: 5 bases; J trimming: 1 base; junction bases outside the gene matches: 5. The CDR3 is made up of 14 amino acids. The germline CDR1 and CDR2 sequences are SNHLY and FYNNEI. The chain's CDR3 is CASSYGTVSYEQYF. CDR3 coding DNA: TGTGCCAGCAGTTACGGGACAGTTTCCTACGAGCAGTACTTC.

This chain joins TRBV9 and TRBJ2-7; no firm D call. Germline lookup yields CDR1 SGDLS and CDR2 YYNGEE. V lost 0 bases and J lost 0, with 16 bases in between. This CDR3 contains 17 residues. Here the CDR3 DNA reads TGTGCCAGCAGCGTAGTTGGCAGCGCTAGTGTCTCCTACGAGCAGTACTTC. This codes for CASSVVGSASVSYEQYF. The whole variable domain, filled in from reference TRBV9 and TRBJ2-7, reads DSGVTQTPKHLITATGQRVTLRCSPRSGDLSVYWYQQSLDQGLQFLIQYYNGEERAKGNILERFSAQQFPDLHSELNLSSLELGDSALYFCASSVVGSASVSYEQYFGPGTRLTVT.

V and J are TRBV10-1 and TRBJ1-4; 7 positions agree with TRBD1. V shed 8 bases, J shed 5 bases, and the junction held 8 bases outside the gene matches. This CDR3 spans 14 amino acids. Germline V gene lookup returns CDR1 WNHNN and CDR2 SYGVQD (reference sequence). CDR3 in amino acids: CASATGTENEKLFF. CDR3 in DNA: TGCGCCAGCGCTACCGGGACAGAGAATGAAAAACTGTTTTTT.

This clone was picked up one time. The V gene is TRBV5-4, the J gene TRBJ1-1; 9 nucleotides agree with TRBD1. The CDR3 extends over 14 amino acids. CDR1 SGHNT and CDR2 YYREEE come from the germline V gene (reference sequence). V dropped 4 bases and J dropped 3; count of bases not matched to a gene: 4. The CDR3 nucleotides read TGTGCCAGCAGCGTACAGGGGGCGTACACTGAAGCTTTCTTT. Translated: CASSVQGAYTEAFF.

This chain joins TRBV7-3 and TRBJ1-2, with D perhaps matching TRBD1 (5 bases). This CDR3 region has 14 residues. Deletions cut 2 bases from V and 2 bases from J, with 9 bases between. Germline V gene lookup returns CDR1 SGHTA and CDR2 FQGTGA. CDR3 in amino acids: CASSLGAENYGYTF. The CDR3 DNA reads TGTGCCAGCAGCTTAGGGGCAGAGAACTATGGCTACACCTTC.